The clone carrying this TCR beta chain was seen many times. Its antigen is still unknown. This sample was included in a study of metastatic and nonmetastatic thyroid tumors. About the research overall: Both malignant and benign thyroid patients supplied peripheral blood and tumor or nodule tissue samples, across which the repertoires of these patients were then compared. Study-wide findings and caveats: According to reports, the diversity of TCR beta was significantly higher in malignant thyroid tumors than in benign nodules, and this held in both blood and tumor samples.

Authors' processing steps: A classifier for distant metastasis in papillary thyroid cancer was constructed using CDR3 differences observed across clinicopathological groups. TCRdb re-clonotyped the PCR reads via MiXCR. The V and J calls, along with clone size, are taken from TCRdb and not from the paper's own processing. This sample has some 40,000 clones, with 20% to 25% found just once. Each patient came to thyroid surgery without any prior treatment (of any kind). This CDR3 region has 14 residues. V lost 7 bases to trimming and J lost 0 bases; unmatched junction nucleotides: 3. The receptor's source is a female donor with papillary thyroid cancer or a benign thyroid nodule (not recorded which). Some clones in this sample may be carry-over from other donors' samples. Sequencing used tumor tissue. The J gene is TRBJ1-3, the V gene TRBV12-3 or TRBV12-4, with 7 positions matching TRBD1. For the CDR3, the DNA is TGTGCCAGCAATACAGGGGACTCTGGAAACACCATATATTTT. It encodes CASNTGDSGNTIYF.